This is a list of T cell receptor beta chains from one sample in a study of cytomegalovirus exposure and HLA in healthy donors. Libraries were prepared by immunoSEQ multiplex PCR; TCRdb keeps only in-frame clonotypes and omits some of them. This repertoire comprises about 160,000 clones; its ten largest clones make up roughly 1.3%. The sample consisted of PBMCs. The origin of the receptors is a woman aged 55-70 years in good health and CMV-seronegative. CDR3s include the opening cysteine and the closing phenylalanine or tryptophan. A D gene is named only where the DNA matches it firmly.

TRBV6-6	TRBJ2-7	NA	CASSSGQLSITYEQYF	TGTGCCAGCAGTTCTGGACAGTTGTCCATTACCTACGAGCAGTACTTC
TRBV6-1	TRBJ2-1	NA	CASNWASNEQFF	TGTGCCAGCAATTGGGCTTCGAATGAGCAGTTCTTC
TRBV2	TRBJ1-1	TRBD1	CASSEGGGKTEAFF	TGTGCCAGCAGTGAAGGAGGGGGCAAGACTGAAGCTTTCTTT
TRBV28	TRBJ1-1	TRBD1	CASRRQGNTEAFF	TGTGCCAGCAGGCGACAGGGGAACACTGAAGCTTTCTTT
TRBV6-1	TRBJ2-3	TRBD1	CASSERQGARDTQYF	TGTGCCAGCAGTGAACGACAGGGGGCGAGGGATACGCAGTATTTT
TRBV18	TRBJ1-2	TRBD1	CASSPKGQEGGYTF	TGTGCCAGCTCACCGAAGGGACAGGAGGGCGGCTACACCTTC
TRBV9	TRBJ2-5	TRBD2	CASSFSGRPGETQYF	TGTGCCAGCAGTTTTAGCGGGAGGCCGGGGGAGACCCAGTACTTC
TRBV7-9	TRBJ2-1	NA	CASSSSQGLNEQFF	TGTGCCAGCAGCTCCTCCCAGGGGTTAAATGAGCAGTTCTTC
TRBV19	TRBJ1-4	NA	CASSPLEATNEKLFF	TGTGCCAGTAGTCCCCTGGAGGCAACTAATGAAAAACTGTTTTTT
TRBV7-9	TRBJ2-3	NA	CASSFWTASTDTQYF	TGTGCCAGCAGCTTTTGGACTGCTAGCACAGATACGCAGTATTTT
TRBV7-8	TRBJ1-6	NA	CASTPRGHDNSPLHF	TGTGCCAGCACCCCCCGCGGGCACGATAATTCACCCCTCCACTTT
TRBV6-6	TRBJ1-2	NA	CASSYWTANGYTF	TGTGCCAGCAGTTACTGGACAGCGAATGGCTACACCTTC
TRBV13	TRBJ2-1	NA	CASSRRSSYNEQFF	TGTGCCAGCAGCCGCCGTAGCTCCTACAATGAGCAGTTCTTC
TRBV5-1	TRBJ2-5	NA	CASSLAGSTQETQYF	TGCGCCAGCAGCTTGGCAGGATCAACACAAGAGACCCAGTACTTC
TRBV2	TRBJ2-5	TRBD1	CASISQGAGEQYF	TGTGCCAGCATTTCGCAGGGGGCTGGGGAGCAGTACTTC
TRBV29-1	TRBJ2-2	NA	CSVGTIYRDAGELFF	TGCAGCGTTGGGACGATCTACAGGGACGCCGGGGAGCTGTTTTTT
TRBV7-3	TRBJ2-3	TRBD2	CASSLAGGPTDTQYF	TGTGCCAGCAGCTTAGCGGGGGGGCCTACAGATACGCAGTATTTT
TRBV7-3	TRBJ2-2	NA	CASRQDSTGELFF	TGTGCCAGCCGACAGGATTCGACCGGGGAGCTGTTTTTT
TRBV5-1	TRBJ2-1	NA	CASSAQGSYNEQFF	TGCGCCAGCAGCGCCCAGGGTTCCTACAATGAGCAGTTCTTC
TRBV7-6	TRBJ2-1	NA	CASSQGRVSYNEQFF	TGTGCCAGCAGCCAAGGGCGGGTCTCCTACAATGAGCAGTTCTTC
TRBV18	TRBJ2-1	NA	CASSPATAYNEQFF	TGTGCCAGCTCACCAGCGACAGCTTACAATGAGCAGTTCTTC
TRBV29-1	TRBJ2-7	NA	CSVGAAAYEQYF	TGCAGCGTTGGGGCAGCCGCCTACGAGCAGTACTTC
TRBV19	TRBJ1-1	NA	CASSIGGGGTEAFF	TGTGCCAGTAGTATAGGGGGGGGAGGGACTGAAGCTTTCTTT
TRBV2	TRBJ2-3	NA	CASTLGTDTQYF	TGTGCCAGCACCCTCGGCACAGATACGCAGTATTTT